This T cell receptor beta chain emerged from a study of beta chain features in type 1 diabetes. Study-level findings and limits: All four CD4+ subsets of Type 1 diabetes patients contained TCRB CDR3s that were moderately but significantly shorter. The study found that naive, central memory and Treg TCRB repertoires appeared more similar in patients than in healthy donors. PCR might pick shorter templates more often, in the same way for patients and controls.

In the case of this clone: The antigen is unknown.

Every bit of the isolated RNA underwent reverse transcription, so sequencing read expressed TCRB transcripts. Profiling relied on immunoSEQ multiplex PCR, and the TCRdb table lists in-frame clones only, not all of them. The sample consists of some 160,000 clones, 8% to 9.5% of them appearing once. CDR3 length: 14 amino acids. V gave up 3 bases and J gave up 3 bases, with 11 bases separating them. From germline, CDR1 is MNHEY and CDR2 SVGAGI. Material for sequencing was central memory CD4+ T cells from blood. The sequence came from a woman between 18 and 29 years old with type 1 diabetes. The gene calls are TRBV6-5 and TRBJ2-5; possible D gene TRBD1, 6 bases. The CDR3, as DNA: TGTGCCAGCAGTTATTGGGCAGGGGAAGAGACCCAGTACTTC. This translates into CASSYWAGEETQYF.